This T cell receptor beta chain was observed in a study of molecular identifiers for immune sequencing clone quantification. Study context: Four of five RNA aliquots from approximately 22,000 or 94,000 naive CD8 T cells were sequenced. Notes on the study in general: Clones with over 20 RNA copies captured over 99% of effector molecules but under 1% of naive ones.

CDR3 length equals 16 residues. TCRdb re-derived calls from the PCR reads in MiXCR, one entry per CDR3 protein. The repertoire includes some 680,000 distinct CDR3 sequences, less than 30% of them detected once, and about 0.84% sits in the top ten. In regard to this clonotype: The antigen is undetermined.

Sorting recovered naive CD8 T cells on a CD8+CD4-CCR7+CD45RA+ profile. The rearrangement joins TRBV21-1 to TRBJ2-7; the table names TRBD2, a call not compared with the DNA. TRBV21-1 corresponds to a pseudogene. The source is a human donor in good health. Some libraries in this study had Jurkat cell RNA spiked in. Specimen: naive CD8+ T cells from blood, with Jurkat cell RNA spiked in. Regarding subset: FACS-sorted CD8+CD4-CCR7+CD45RA+ naive T cells. The CDR3 sequence is CASSKVTSGRSYEQYF. Here the CDR3 DNA reads TGTGCCAGCAGCAAAGTGACTAGCGGCCGCTCCTACGAGCAGTACTTC.